The 2 T cell receptor beta chains below were found in one sample sequenced in a study of T cells after yellow fever vaccination. TCRdb re-analysed the 5' RACE reads in MiXCR, keeping a single row per CDR3 protein. Of a few hundred thousand distinct CDR3 sequences in the sample, about a sixth were seen once. Here the sequenced sample was PBMCs, taken 4 to 6 days after the first yellow fever vaccination. These receptors were obtained from a young man who received the YFV17D yellow fever vaccine.

V gene TRBV18 combines with J gene TRBJ1-6; no firm D call. Trimming removed 6 bases at V and 5 bases at J, with 8 bases between. This CDR3 spans 13 amino acids. The germline gives CDR1 KGHSH, CDR2 LQKENI. In DNA, the CDR3 is TGTGCCAGCTCCCCAATGGATAATTCACCCCTCCACTTT. Amino acid sequence: CASSPMDNSPLHF.

The V gene is TRBV5-1, the J gene TRBJ2-3, with 10 positions matching TRBD2. V was clipped by 4 bases and J by 0 bases; unmatched bases: 5. This CDR3 region has 16 residues. CDR1 and CDR2 from the germline V gene are SGHRS and YFSETQ. DNA for the CDR3: TGCGCCAGCAGCGGGGGACTAGCGTTGAGCACAGATACGCAGTATTTT. Encoded protein: CASSGGLALSTDTQYF.